The 8 T cell receptor beta chains below all came from one sample that was sequenced in a study of OX40 agonist ivuxolimab in advanced cancers. Method: immunoSEQ multiplex PCR; TCRdb's copy keeps in-frame clones and lacks some. The data show about 98,000 clones, with around 90% seen just once and approximately 0.5% held by the top ten. The sample in question was CD4+ or CD8+ T cells sorted from blood, obtained in a trial of the OX40 agonist ivuxolimab. The source of these receptors is an adult with an advanced solid tumor such as melanoma, head and neck, liver or kidney cancer.

This clone appeared once. V gene TRBV2 combines with J gene TRBJ1-1; no clear D gene. Trimming stripped 6 bases from V and 5 bases from J, with 16 bases between. The germline V gene has CDR1 SNHLY and CDR2 FYNNEI. This CDR3 comprises 14 residues. CDR3 amino acids: CASRLTDRETEAFF. CDR3 bases: TGTGCCAGCAGGCTCACCGATCGGGAGACTGAAGCTTTCTTT.

The chain links TRBV5-1 to TRBJ2-1, with 7 bases aligning to TRBD1. V was pared by 7 bases and J by 0 bases, with 4 bases of the junction left unmatched. This CDR3 comprises 14 residues. Germline V CDR1 and CDR2: SGHRS, YFSETQ. DNA of the CDR3: TGCGCCAGCGGCCGGGACAGCTCCTACAATGAGCAGTTCTTC. It codes for CASGRDSSYNEQFF.

J is TRBJ2-4 and V is TRBV6-1; D unresolved. Germline lookup yields CDR1 MNHNS and CDR2 SASEGT. With 1 base removed from V and 5 bases from J, the gap between germline ends came to 15 bases. The CDR3 extends over 16 amino acids. The chain's CDR3 is CASSEVLGGSENIQYF. The DNA for the CDR3 is TGTGCCAGCAGTGAAGTTTTGGGTGGGTCTGAAAACATTCAGTACTTC.

This clone came up once. This rearrangement joins TRBV15 to TRBJ1-4; 7 nucleotides line up with TRBD1. This CDR3 has 18 amino acids. Germline V gene sequence: CDR1 LNHNV, CDR2 YYDKDF (reference sequence). The V gene end was trimmed by 2 bases and the J gene end by 5 bases; junction bases not matched to a gene: 14. CDR3 protein: CATSRPGGGGGINEKLFF. In DNA, the CDR3 is TGTGCCACCAGCAGACCTGGAGGGGGCGGGGGGATAAATGAAAAACTGTTTTTT.

In its sample, this clone was seen once. The chain carries TRBV5-4 and TRBJ1-2; D is unresolved. This CDR3 comprises 14 residues. The germline V gene encodes CDR1 SGHNT and CDR2 YYREEE (reference sequence). Trimming removed 0 bases at V and 2 bases at J, with 8 bases between. The CDR3: CASSLVGLNYGYTF. CDR3 sequence (DNA): TGTGCCAGCAGCTTGGTAGGGCTAAACTATGGCTACACCTTC.

The chain recombines TRBV18 with TRBJ1-5; D is uncertain. The V and J ends lost 2 bases and 6 bases respectively, with 11 bases between them. CDR3 length: 14 amino acids. Germline CDR1 KGHSH, CDR2 LQKENI. This chain's CDR3 is CASSPRTDPQPQHF. For the CDR3, the DNA is TGTGCCAGCTCACCAAGGACGGATCCTCAGCCCCAGCATTTT.

For this clone: As the CDR3 is not closed by the conserved phenylalanine or tryptophan, this likely results from a read error. The chain uses TRBV6-6 and TRBJ1-6; tentatively, D is TRBD1 (5 bases). Germline CDR1 MNHNY, CDR2 SVGAGI (reference sequence). The CDR3 consists of 15 residues. Trimming removed 6 bases from V and 3 bases from J, with 12 bases in between. For the CDR3, the DNA is TGTGCCAGCAGCCCAGGGCGCAACTATAATTCACCCCTCCACCTT. Its translation: CASSPGRNYNSPLHL.

The rearrangement links TRBV11-2 to TRBJ2-7, with 7 bases aligning to TRBD1. This CDR3 is built from 15 residues. The trim removed 0 bases at V and 3 bases at J, leaving 5 bases unmatched. Germline loops: CDR1 SGHAT, CDR2 FQNNGV. The CDR3 bases are TGTGCCAGCAGCTTAGACCGGACAGGAGTCTACGAGCAGTACTTC. Translation: CASSLDRTGVYEQYF.